Each of the 18 T cell receptor beta chains below was sequenced from the same sample in a study of blood T cell repertoires in COVID-19. The protocol was immunoSEQ multiplex PCR, while the TCRdb copy is restricted to in-frame clones and leaves out a portion. The data hold fewer than 350,000 clones, with about 88% observed a single time. What was sequenced was PBMCs or T cells enriched from blood (not recorded which). The receptor set was obtained from a woman aged 35 to 49 who had recovered from COVID-19.

The V gene is TRBV7-2, the J gene TRBJ2-5; D is possibly TRBD1 (6 bases). Trimming removed 7 bases at V and 5 bases at J, with 8 bases between. The CDR3 spans 11 residues. Germline V lookup: CDR1 SGHTA, CDR2 FQGNSA. CDR3 coding DNA: TGTGCCAGCACCCAGGGGGAGACCCAGTACTTC. This codes for CASTQGETQYF.

The chain combines TRBV7-2 with TRBJ1-5; the D gene is possibly TRBD1 (5 bases). The CDR3 runs to 14 residues. Trimming cost V 5 bases and J 0 bases, with 8 bases left between them. The germline V gene has CDR1 SGHTA and CDR2 FQGNSA. The CDR3 sequence is CASSPQGSNQPQHF. DNA of the CDR3: TGTGCCAGCAGCCCGCAGGGTAGCAATCAGCCCCAGCATTTT.

The chain carries TRBV5-1 and TRBJ2-5; 8 bases are shared with TRBD2. CDR3 length: 15 amino acids. V was pared by 0 bases and J by 3 bases, with 4 bases of the junction left unmatched. Germline V gene sequence: CDR1 SGHRS, CDR2 YFSETQ. CDR3 region: CASSLDGGAEETQYF. The DNA of the CDR3 is TGCGCCAGCAGCTTGGACGGGGGGGCTGAAGAGACCCAGTACTTC. The full variable domain, with the rest looked up from reference TRBV5-1 and TRBJ2-5, is KAGVTQTPRYLIKTRGQQVTLSCSPISGHRSVSWYQQTPGQGLQFLFEYFSETQRNKGNFPGRFSGRQFSNSRSEMNVSTLELGDSALYLCASSLDGGAEETQYFGPGTRLLVL.

The chain uses TRBV21-1 and TRBJ2-7; the D call TRBD2 from the table was never checked on the DNA. TRBV21-1 is a known pseudogene. The CDR3 loop spans 18 amino acids. This CDR3 is CASSKRGRTSGREDEQYF. CDR3 sequence (DNA): TGTGCCAGCAGCAAAAGGGGACGGACTAGCGGGAGGGAGGACGAGCAGTACTTC.

The J gene is TRBJ2-1, the V gene TRBV9, with 11 nucleotides matching TRBD2. Looked up from germline, CDR1 is SGDLS and CDR2 is YYNGEE. CDR3 length: 17 amino acids. With 4 bases clipped from V and 7 bases from J, the junction kept 13 bases outside the gene matches. The CDR3, as DNA: TGTGCCAGCAGCTTCCACGTTACTAGCGGGAGTAGAAATGAGCAGTTCTTC. It is translated as CASSFHVTSGSRNEQFF.

The V call is TRBV19, the J call TRBJ1-1, with TRBD1 matching over 12 bases. This CDR3 comprises 14 residues. Looked up from germline, CDR1 is LNHDA and CDR2 is SQIVND (reference sequence). Trimming cost V 4 bases and J 4 bases; bases outside gene matches: 1. The CDR3 sequence is CASSRGQGATEAFF. CDR3 in DNA: TGTGCCAGTAGTAGGGGACAGGGGGCCACTGAAGCTTTCTTT.

The chain combines TRBV7-3 with TRBJ2-1; the match to TRBD2 covers 10 bases. V trimming: 4 bases; J trimming: 7 bases; junction bases outside the gene matches: 7. Germline V CDR1 and CDR2: SGHTA, FQGTGA. The CDR3 has 15 residues. DNA for the CDR3: TGTGCCAGCAGCTCAGGACTAGCGGCCAAAAATGAGCAGTTCTTC. Translating gives CASSSGLAAKNEQFF.

This sequence joins TRBV2 and TRBJ2-2, with 10 bases matching TRBD1. V shed 4 bases and J 4 bases; nucleotides not matched to a gene: 3. The CDR3 totals 15 residues. Per germline, CDR1 SNHLY and CDR2 FYNNEI. CDR3 in DNA: TGTGCCAGCAGTGTTAGACAGGGGGCCACCGGGGAGCTGTTTTTT. As protein: CASSVRQGATGELFF. Supplemented by reference TRBV2 and TRBJ2-2, the full variable domain reads EPEVTQTPSHQVTQMGQEVILRCVPISNHLYFYWYRQILGQKVEFLVSFYNNEISEKSEIFDDQFSVERPDGSNFTLKIRSTKLEDSAMYFCASSVRQGATGELFFGEGSRLTVL.

This chain uses TRBV9 with TRBJ2-1; 9 bases fit TRBD2. J gave up 2 bases and V 0 bases, and 12 bases lay outside the gene matches. Germline loops: CDR1 SGDLS, CDR2 YYNGEE. The CDR3 loop spans 19 amino acids. The CDR3 spells CASSVGGLAPKPTYNEQFF. As DNA, the CDR3 is TGTGCCAGCAGCGTAGGTGGACTAGCGCCTAAACCTACCTACAATGAGCAGTTCTTC.

The genes are TRBV9 and TRBJ1-1; D not certain. Germline V CDR1 and CDR2: SGDLS, YYNGEE. The CDR3 sequence is 14 residues long. V lost 0 bases, J lost 3 bases, and 9 bases lay in between. The CDR3 sequence: CASSVGYPDTEAFF. The CDR3 DNA is TGTGCCAGCAGCGTAGGGTACCCGGACACTGAAGCTTTCTTT.

V gene TRBV11-3 combines with J gene TRBJ1-1; the match to TRBD1 covers 8 bases. This CDR3 region has 15 residues. Germline V gives CDR1 SGHNT, CDR2 YENEEA. Trimming cost V 3 bases and J 3 bases; bases outside gene matches: 6. Here the CDR3 reads CASSFRQGSDTEAFF. CDR3 in DNA: TGTGCCAGCAGCTTCCGACAGGGGTCGGACACTGAAGCTTTCTTT.

The chain uses TRBV11-2 and TRBJ2-7; TRBD2 aligns across 11 bases. The J segment lost 7 bases and the V segment lost 2 bases, leaving 7 bases of the junction unmatched. The CDR3 sequence is 15 residues long. Looked up from germline, CDR1 is SGHAT and CDR2 is FQNNGV. The CDR3 sequence is CASSLTSGGYVEQYF. The CDR3 nucleotides read TGTGCCAGCAGCTTAACTAGCGGGGGTTACGTAGAGCAGTACTTC.

V usage is TRBV9 and J usage is TRBJ2-7, with TRBD2 matching 9 bases. With 3 bases clipped from V and 4 bases from J, the junction kept 5 bases outside the gene matches. The germline V gene encodes CDR1 SGDLS and CDR2 YYNGEE. The CDR3 covers 14 residues. The CDR3 nucleotides are TGTGCCAGCAGCGCGGGACTAGCCGGGTACGAGCAGTACTTC. Protein product: CASSAGLAGYEQYF.

J is TRBJ1-1 and V is TRBV9; TRBD1 is a possible D gene (5 bases). The CDR3 is 12 amino acids. V lost 2 bases and J 5 bases, leaving 7 bases between the germline ends. The germline gives CDR1 SGDLS, CDR2 YYNGEE. CDR3 bases: TGTGCCAGCAGCGTTGGGGGGACTGAAGCTTTCTTT. It codes for CASSVGGTEAFF.

The chain recombines TRBV7-2 with TRBJ2-3, with 10 bases matching TRBD2. The germline CDR1 and CDR2 sequences are SGHTA and FQGNSA. There are 14 residues in the CDR3. The junction had 3 bases not matched to a gene; V was cut back by 5 bases and J by 4 bases. The CDR3 here is CASSTSGAADTQYF. In DNA form, the CDR3 reads TGTGCCAGCAGCACTAGCGGGGCGGCAGATACGCAGTATTTT.

The chain has TRBV7-9 and TRBJ2-5; 15 nucleotides align to TRBD2. With 4 bases clipped from V and 5 bases from J, the junction kept 11 bases outside the gene matches. The CDR3 is 18 amino acids. Germline CDR1 and CDR2: SEHNR and FQNEAQ (reference sequence). The CDR3 coding sequence is TGTGCCAGCAGCTCTACCCAGGGACTAGCGGGGGGCCTGGAGACCCAGTACTTC. Translating it yields CASSSTQGLAGGLETQYF. The variable domain in full, with the rest retrieved from reference TRBV7-9 and TRBJ2-5, is DTGVSQNPRHKITKRGQNVTFRCDPISEHNRLYWYRQTLGQGPEFLTYFQNEAQLEKSRLLSDRFSAERPKGSFSTLEIQRTEQGDSAMYLCASSSTQGLAGGLETQYFGPGTRLLVL.

The chain recombines TRBV28 with TRBJ1-1, with D unclear. Germline V CDR1 and CDR2: MDHEN, SYDVKM. The germline V and J ends were trimmed by 8 bases and 4 bases, with 20 bases remaining between them. The CDR3 has 15 amino acids. The CDR3 DNA sequence: TGTGCCAGCCTTCGGCGTAGGGAGTTGGGCACTGAAGCTTTCTTT. It yields the protein CASLRRRELGTEAFF. Looking up the rest from reference TRBV28 and TRBJ1-1 gives the full variable domain: DVKVTQSSRYLVKRTGEKVFLECVQDMDHENMFWYRQDPGLGLRLIYFSYDVKMKEKGDIPEGYSVSREKKERFSLILESASTNQTSMYLCASLRRRELGTEAFFGQGTRLTVV.

CDR3 in amino acids: CSVEASGTYEQYF. CDR3 bases: TGCAGCGTTGAGGCTAGCGGGACCTACGAGCAGTACTTC. This chain connects TRBV29-1 to TRBJ2-7; the match to TRBD2 covers 9 bases. The CDR3 runs 13 residues. CDR1 is SQVTM and CDR2 is ANQGSEA in the germline V gene. Unmatched junction bases numbered 2, after V lost 3 bases and J lost 2 bases.